This T cell receptor (beta chain) came from a study of blood T cell repertoires in COVID-19. Study-level background: COVID-19 samples, acute and convalescent, were from the United States, Italy and Spain. T cells, B-cell-depleted T cells, or PBMCs supplied cDNA or gDNA.

Recruits, aged roughly 18 to 89 years, lived in 25 or so US areas. Allocation to cohorts depended on clinical history reported by the participants. The assay was immunoSEQ multiplex PCR, and TCRdb's table has in-frame clones only and misses some. The table has around 180,000 clones, approximately 80% seen once; the top ten hold around 12%. This CDR3 comprises 12 residues. Per germline, CDR1 MNHEY and CDR2 SVGAGI. V was cut by 7 bases and J by 5 bases, with 11 bases left in between. Sequenced material: PBMCs or T cells enriched from blood (not recorded which). The chain couples TRBV6-5 to TRBJ2-5; D may be TRBD1 (5 bases). This sequence originates from a man aged 50 to 60 who had recovered from COVID-19. The CDR3 loop is CASTGWRETQYF. Here the CDR3 DNA reads TGTGCCAGCACAGGGTGGCGGGAGACCCAGTACTTC.